A selection of T cell receptor beta chains follows, all from one sample in a study of blood T cell repertoires in COVID-19. Assay used: immunoSEQ multiplex PCR; TCRdb lists only in-frame clones, some missing. Altogether 350,000 to 400,000 clones are present, approximately 88% being singletons, with the ten largest covering approximately 3%. Sequencing was done on a sample of peripheral blood. All receptors come from a woman aged 30 to 39 with COVID-19, enrolled during active disease. Each CDR3 is given with its conserved first and last residue. Each record gives: clone size, V gene, J gene, D gene, CDR3 protein, CDR3 DNA. D genes are given only for firm matches. Only part of the rows carry a size: once, few, many, or a class if the clone is expanded.

>-|TRBV11-3|TRBJ2-1|TRBD2
CASSLRGLASNEQFF
TGTGCCAGCAGCTTACGGGGACTAGCTTCCAATGAGCAGTTCTTC
>-|TRBV5-1|TRBJ2-6|TRBD2
CASTRWASGRTGANVLTF
TGCGCCAGCACCCGGTGGGCTAGCGGGAGGACTGGGGCCAACGTCCTGACTTTC
>-|TRBV3-1/TRBV3-2|TRBJ2-1|TRBD2
CASSHLLGTSGKNEQFF
TGTGCCAGCAGCCACCTTCTGGGGACTAGCGGAAAAAATGAGCAGTTCTTC
>-|TRBV11-1|TRBJ2-5|TRBD2
CASSSGTSAGETQYF
TGTGCCAGCAGCTCCGGGACTAGCGCCGGGGAGACCCAGTACTTC
>-|TRBV5-1|TRBJ2-5|-
CASSRGLQETQYF
TGCGCCAGCAGTCGGGGACTCCAAGAGACCCAGTACTTC
>-|TRBV15|TRBJ2-1|-
CATSSRFGSGKFF
TGTGCCACCAGCAGTCGGTTCGGGAGTGGGAAGTTCTTC
>-|TRBV7-8|TRBJ2-2|TRBD2
CASSLLGTSGGAPGELFF
TGTGCCAGCAGCTTACTTGGGACTAGCGGGGGGGCCCCCGGGGAGCTGTTTTTT
>-|TRBV5-1|TRBJ1-4|-
CASRARTRGNEKLFF
TGCGCCAGCAGGGCAAGGACCCGGGGGAATGAAAAACTGTTTTTT
>-|TRBV4-2|TRBJ2-1|-
CASSQGQLNEQFF
TGTGCCAGCAGCCAAGGACAGCTCAATGAGCAGTTCTTC
>-|TRBV9|TRBJ2-3|TRBD2
CASSATSLDTQYF
TGTGCCAGCAGCGCGACTAGCCTGGATACGCAGTATTTT
>-|TRBV6-5|TRBJ2-7|TRBD1
CASSKDRGYEQYF
TGTGCCAGCAGTAAGGACAGGGGTTACGAGCAGTACTTC
>-|TRBV5-1|TRBJ2-5|-
CASSLLIGGGQETQYF
TGCGCCAGCAGCCTCCTAATAGGGGGGGGTCAAGAGACCCAGTACTTC
>-|TRBV7-9|TRBJ1-3|-
CASSYPGTPGF
TGTGCCAGCAGCTACCCGGGAACCCCGGGATTT
>-|TRBV27|TRBJ2-6|-
CASSLGGSGANVLTF
TGTGCCAGCAGTTTGGGAGGTTCCGGGGCCAACGTCCTGACTTTC
>-|TRBV3-1/TRBV3-2|TRBJ2-1|-
CASSQDHGEQFF
TGTGCCAGCAGCCAAGATCACGGGGAGCAGTTCTTC
>few|TRBV30|TRBJ1-2|TRBD1
CAWSVTRTGGSGGYTF
TGTGCCTGGAGCGTAACCCGGACAGGGGGCAGCGGTGGCTACACCTTC
>-|TRBV5-4|TRBJ1-1|-
CASSLGWEAFF
TGTGCCAGCAGCTTGGGGTGGGAGGCTTTCTTT
>once|TRBV27|TRBJ1-2|-
CASSLGEGTHGYTF
TGTGCCAGCAGTTTAGGGGAGGGGACCCATGGCTACACCTTC
>once|TRBV2|TRBJ2-1|TRBD2
CASSASGSSYNEQFF
TGTGCCAGCAGCGCTAGCGGAAGCTCCTACAATGAGCAGTTCTTC
>-|TRBV6-2/TRBV6-3|TRBJ2-2|-
CASSQTSSGELFF
TGTGCCAGCAGCCAGACTAGTTCCGGGGAGCTGTTTTTT
>-|TRBV6-4|TRBJ1-1|-
CAGSLGGTEAFF
TGTGCCGGGAGTTTGGGTGGCACTGAAGCTTTCTTT
>few|TRBV5-4|TRBJ2-3|TRBD1
CASSLRTGASDTQYF
TGTGCCAGCAGCTTGAGAACAGGGGCTTCGGATACGCAGTATTTT